Listed here are 10 T cell receptor beta chains from one sample, sequenced in a study of human T cells and chemical hapten exposure (dated by TCRdb to the early 2020s). The method was RACE. Sequencer: NextSeq 500. TCRdb's own reprocessing of the public reads used fastp at Q25 and MiXCR and kept productive beta chains. Rows are unified per CDR3 protein, each entry keeping the most common DNA and genes. The sample table contains roughly 380,000 distinct CDR3 sequences; only one count was recorded for about 5.1% of them. 2% to 3% of the sample belongs to the ten largest clones. Interpreted using the paper, the time point label stands for: pre-sensitization, week 0. In the paper's terms, the treatment or condition label means: therapeutic diphenylcyclopropenone sensitization with weekly scalp DPC. Sequenced material: whole blood, taken in connection with sensitization to the hapten diphenylcyclopropenone (DPC). Every receptor here comes from a woman between 50 and 59 years old with alopecia areata. Some clones in this sample may be carry-over from other donors' samples.

This rearrangement joins TRBV10-3 to TRBJ1-1, with D perhaps TRBD1 (5 bases). Germline lookup yields CDR1 ENHRY and CDR2 SYGVKD. The V and J ends lost 8 bases and 4 bases respectively, with 14 bases between them. CDR3 length: 13 residues. CDR3 protein: CAIAQAGGTEAFF. CDR3 nucleotides: TGTGCCATCGCTCAGGCGGGGGGCACTGAAGCTTTCTTT.

The sample holds many counts of this clonotype. The rearrangement links TRBV5-1 to TRBJ2-1; unclear D gene. The CDR3 runs to 15 residues. Germline lookup yields CDR1 SGHRS and CDR2 YFSETQ. Trimming pared 3 bases from V and 5 bases from J, leaving 15 bases between. The CDR3 protein is CASSYTGRLNNEQFF. In DNA, the CDR3 is TGCGCCAGCAGCTACACCGGGCGTCTCAACAATGAGCAGTTCTTC.

This clonotype was detected a few times. This chain links TRBV5-7 with TRBJ2-3; TRBD2 agrees at 10 bases. TRBV5-7 is sorted into the ORF group, with uncertain function. The V gene end was trimmed by 0 bases and the J gene end by 5 bases; junction bases not matched to a gene: 6. CDR3 length equals 16 residues. CDR3 sequence (DNA): TGTGCCAGCAGCTTGGGTCTAGCGGGAGAGATAGATACGCAGTATTTT. It yields the protein CASSLGLAGEIDTQYF.

The gene calls are TRBV29-1 and TRBJ1-1; D is unclear. Trimming took 7 bases from V and 4 from J, leaving 7 bases between them. CDR1 and CDR2 (germline): SQVTM, ANQGSEA. The CDR3 is 10 residues long. CDR3 protein: CSAAATEAFF. The DNA for the CDR3 is TGCAGCGCCGCGGCCACTGAAGCTTTCTTT.

This clonotype was found a few times. This chain joins TRBV4-1 and TRBJ2-1, with D perhaps TRBD2 (5 bases). V was clipped by 0 bases and J by 10 bases, with 19 bases between them. The CDR3 contains 16 residues. In germline, CDR1 is MGHRA, CDR2 YSYEKL. CDR3 DNA sequence: TGCGCCAGCAGCCAAGATGACTATGCAGTCGCCCCGGAGCAGTTCTTC. This gives the protein CASSQDDYAVAPEQFF.

This clonotype was seen many times. The J gene is TRBJ2-1, the V gene TRBV28, with 9 bases identical to TRBD2. Losses at the gene ends were 8 bases for V and 12 bases for J; bases not matched to a gene: 11. This CDR3 has 13 residues. Germline values: CDR1 MDHEN, CDR2 SYDVKM. CDR3 DNA sequence: TGTGCCAGCTTCGACCCAGCGGGAGGTTGGCAGTTCTTC. Protein product: CASFDPAGGWQFF. Full variable domain (outside the CDR3, taken from reference TRBV28 and TRBJ2-1): DVKVTQSSRYLVKRTGEKVFLECVQDMDHENMFWYRQDPGLGLRLIYFSYDVKMKEKGDIPEGYSVSREKKERFSLILESASTNQTSMYLCASFDPAGGWQFFGPGTRLTVL.

This clonotype was observed at least ten times. The gene calls are TRBV29-1 and TRBJ2-5; unclear D gene. Germline CDR1 reads SQVTM; CDR2 reads ANQGSEA. Trimming pared 6 bases from V and 4 bases from J, leaving 3 bases between. The CDR3 is 9 amino acids. DNA for the CDR3: TGCAGCGTGGGAGAGACCCAGTACTTC. This sequence encodes CSVGETQYF.

This clonotype was counted ten times or more. This rearrangement joins TRBV5-5 to TRBJ1-1, with D perhaps matching TRBD1 (5 bases). The CDR3 runs 17 residues. Trimming took off 3 bases at V and 0 bases at J, with 18 bases between the two ends. Germline-derived CDR1 and CDR2 are SGHKS and YYEKEE (reference sequence). Here the CDR3 DNA reads TGTGCCAGCAGCTCAGTCCTCTCGGGACTAATGAACACTGAAGCTTTCTTT. This encodes CASSSVLSGLMNTEAFF.

V usage is TRBV12-3 or TRBV12-4 and J usage is TRBJ2-2; tentative D call: TRBD1 (6 bases). CDR3 length equals 14 residues. Trimming cost V 4 bases and J 4 bases, with 10 bases left between them. CDR3 coding DNA: TGTGCCAGCAGTTCAGGGGTTCGCACCGGGGAGCTGTTTTTT. It translates to CASSSGVRTGELFF.

This clonotype was counted ten times or more. A much larger clone differs from this one at a single base, so this may be a read error. The chain carries TRBV6-6 and TRBJ2-7; 9 bases align to TRBD1. Germline-derived CDR1 and CDR2 are MNHNY and SVGAGI (reference sequence). V gave up 6 bases and J gave up 5 bases; unmatched junction bases: 2. CDR3 size: 12 residues. The CDR3 DNA reads as TGTGCCAGCAGCTGGACAGGGGACGAGCAGTACTTC. It encodes CASSWTGDEQYF.